Reported below is one T cell receptor beta chain. The antigen remains unidentified. The unexposed donors gave CD4+ T cells in 2011-2018, prior to COVID-19. The data stem from a study of CD4 T cells in relation to SARS-CoV-2 and coronaviruses. The repertoire was sequenced with immunoSEQ multiplex PCR; TCRdb's copy has only in-frame clones and lacks some. The table has 50,000 to 70,000 clones, around 87% seen once; the top ten hold 1.5% to 2%. Regarding the study as a whole: No crossreactivity against non-spike viral proteins was tested here. Compared with monoreactive clones, crossreactive clones showed significantly weaker SARS-CoV-2 expansion.

The V end was cut by 1 base, the J end by 2 bases, with 12 bases between. The CDR3 is 16 residues long. The germline gives CDR1 SGHRS, CDR2 YFSETQ. The chain couples TRBV5-1 to TRBJ1-4, with D possibly matching TRBD1 (5 bases). The receptor comes from a human donor in good health. Sequenced input: memory CD4+ T cells from PBMCs. CDR3 in amino acids: CASSLRGEATNEKLFF. For the CDR3, the DNA is TGCGCCAGCAGCTTGCGAGGGGAGGCCACTAATGAAAAACTGTTTTTT.